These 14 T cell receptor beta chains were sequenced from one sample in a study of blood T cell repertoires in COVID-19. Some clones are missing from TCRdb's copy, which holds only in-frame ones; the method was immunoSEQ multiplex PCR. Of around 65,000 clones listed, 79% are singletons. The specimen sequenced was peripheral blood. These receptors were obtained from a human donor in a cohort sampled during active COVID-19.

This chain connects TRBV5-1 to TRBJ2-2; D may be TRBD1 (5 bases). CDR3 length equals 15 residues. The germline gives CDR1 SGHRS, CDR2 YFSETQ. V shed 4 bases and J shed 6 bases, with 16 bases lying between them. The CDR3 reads CASSVDPGIAGELFF. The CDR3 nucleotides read TGCGCCAGCAGCGTTGACCCAGGGATTGCCGGGGAGCTGTTTTTT.

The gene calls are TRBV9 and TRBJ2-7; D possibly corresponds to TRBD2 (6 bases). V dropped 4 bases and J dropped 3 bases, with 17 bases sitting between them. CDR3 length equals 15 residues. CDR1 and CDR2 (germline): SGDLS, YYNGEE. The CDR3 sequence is CASSPLGGINYEQYF. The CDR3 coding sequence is TGTGCCAGCAGCCCCCTTGGAGGGATAAACTACGAGCAGTACTTC.

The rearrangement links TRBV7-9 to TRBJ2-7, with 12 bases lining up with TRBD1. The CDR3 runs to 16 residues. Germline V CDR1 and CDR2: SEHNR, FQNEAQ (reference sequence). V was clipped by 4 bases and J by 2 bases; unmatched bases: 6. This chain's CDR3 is CASSSGTGGMTYEQYF. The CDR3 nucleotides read TGTGCCAGCAGCTCCGGGACAGGGGGCATGACCTACGAGCAGTACTTC.

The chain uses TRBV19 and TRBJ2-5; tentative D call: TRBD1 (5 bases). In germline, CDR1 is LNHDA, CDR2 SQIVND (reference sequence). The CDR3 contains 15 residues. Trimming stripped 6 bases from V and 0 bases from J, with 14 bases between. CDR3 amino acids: CASSRQGGYQETQYF. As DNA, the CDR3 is TGTGCCAGTAGCCGTCAGGGTGGGTACCAAGAGACCCAGTACTTC.

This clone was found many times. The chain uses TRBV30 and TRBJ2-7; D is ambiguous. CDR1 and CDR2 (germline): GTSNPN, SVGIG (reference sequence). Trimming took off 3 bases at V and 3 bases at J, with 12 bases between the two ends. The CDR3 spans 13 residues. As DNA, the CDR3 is TGTGCCTGGAGCTCCTCGGCAGGCTACGAGCAGTACTTC. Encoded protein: CAWSSSAGYEQYF.

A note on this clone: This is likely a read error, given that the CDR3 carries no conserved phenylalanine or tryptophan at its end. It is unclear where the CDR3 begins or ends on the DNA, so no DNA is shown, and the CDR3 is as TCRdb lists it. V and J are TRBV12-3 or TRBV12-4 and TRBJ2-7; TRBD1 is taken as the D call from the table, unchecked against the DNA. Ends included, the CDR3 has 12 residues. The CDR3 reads CASCGTARAVLR.

This CDR3 is CASSEGGSVEAFF. The CDR3 DNA sequence: TGCGCCAGCAGTGAGGGGGGGAGTGTCGAAGCTTTCTTT. The gene calls are TRBV10-2 and TRBJ1-1, with TRBD1 as a possible D gene (5 bases). V gave up 2 bases and J gave up 8 bases, with 12 bases separating them. This CDR3 is 13 amino acids long. Germline V CDR1 and CDR2: WSHSY, SAAADI.

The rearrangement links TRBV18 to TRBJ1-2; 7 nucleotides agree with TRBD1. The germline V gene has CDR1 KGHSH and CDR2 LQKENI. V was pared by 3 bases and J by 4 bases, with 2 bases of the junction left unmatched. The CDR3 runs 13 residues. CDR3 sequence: CASSPDRAYGYTF. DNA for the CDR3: TGTGCCAGCTCACCCGACAGGGCCTATGGCTACACCTTC.

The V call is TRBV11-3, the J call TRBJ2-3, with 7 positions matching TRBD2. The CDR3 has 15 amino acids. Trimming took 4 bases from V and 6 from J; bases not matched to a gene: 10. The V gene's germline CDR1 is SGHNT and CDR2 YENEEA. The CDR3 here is CASSSQGGEGDTQYF. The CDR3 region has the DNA TGTGCCAGCAGCTCTCAGGGAGGGGAAGGGGATACGCAGTATTTT.

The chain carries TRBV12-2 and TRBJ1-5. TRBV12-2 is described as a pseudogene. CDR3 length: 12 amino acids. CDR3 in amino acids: CASRSSVQPQHF. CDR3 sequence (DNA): TGTGCAAGTCGCTCATCGGTCCAGCCCCAGCATTTT.

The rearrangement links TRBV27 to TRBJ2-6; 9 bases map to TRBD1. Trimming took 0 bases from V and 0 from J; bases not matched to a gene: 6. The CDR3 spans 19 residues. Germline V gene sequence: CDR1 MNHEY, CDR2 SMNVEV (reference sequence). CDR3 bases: TGTGCCAGCAGTTTATCGAACAGGGGGCTATTCTCTGGGGCCAACGTCCTGACTTTC. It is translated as CASSLSNRGLFSGANVLTF.

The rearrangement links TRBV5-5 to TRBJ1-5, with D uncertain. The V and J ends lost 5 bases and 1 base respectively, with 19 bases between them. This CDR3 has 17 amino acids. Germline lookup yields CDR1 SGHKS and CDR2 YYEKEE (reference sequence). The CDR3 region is CASSSPDLGGSNQPQHF. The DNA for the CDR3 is TGTGCCAGCAGTTCGCCGGATTTGGGAGGGAGCAATCAGCCCCAGCATTTT. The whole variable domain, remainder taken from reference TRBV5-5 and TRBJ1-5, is DAGVTQSPTHLIKTRGQQVTLRCSPISGHKSVSWYQQVLGQGPQFIFQYYEKEERGRGNFPDRFSARQFPNYSSELNVNALLLGDSALYLCASSSPDLGGSNQPQHFGDGTRLSIL.

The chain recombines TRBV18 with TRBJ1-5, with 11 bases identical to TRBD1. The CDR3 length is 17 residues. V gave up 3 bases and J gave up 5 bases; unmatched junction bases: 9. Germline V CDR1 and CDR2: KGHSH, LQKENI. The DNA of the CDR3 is TGTGCCAGCTCACCTACCGGGACAGGGGGATTTTATCAGCCCCAGCATTTT. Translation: CASSPTGTGGFYQPQHF.

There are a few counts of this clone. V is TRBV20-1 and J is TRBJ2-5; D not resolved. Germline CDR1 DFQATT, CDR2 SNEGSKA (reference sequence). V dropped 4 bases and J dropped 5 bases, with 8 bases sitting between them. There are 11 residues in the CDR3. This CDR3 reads CSATRQETQYF. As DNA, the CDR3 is TGCAGTGCTACCCGCCAGGAGACCCAGTACTTC.